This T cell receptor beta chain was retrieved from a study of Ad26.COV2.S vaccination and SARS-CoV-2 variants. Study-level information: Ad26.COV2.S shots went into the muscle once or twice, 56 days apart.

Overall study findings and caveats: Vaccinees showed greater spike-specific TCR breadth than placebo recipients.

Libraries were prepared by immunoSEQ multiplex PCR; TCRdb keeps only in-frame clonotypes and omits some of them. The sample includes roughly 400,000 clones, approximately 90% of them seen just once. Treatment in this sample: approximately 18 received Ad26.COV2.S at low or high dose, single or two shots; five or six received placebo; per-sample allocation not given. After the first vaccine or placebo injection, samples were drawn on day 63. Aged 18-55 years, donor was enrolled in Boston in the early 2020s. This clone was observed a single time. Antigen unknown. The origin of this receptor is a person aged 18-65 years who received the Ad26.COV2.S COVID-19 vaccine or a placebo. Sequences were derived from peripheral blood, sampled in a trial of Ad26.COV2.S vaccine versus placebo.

This CDR3 is CASSFGGRETQYF. The CDR3 coding sequence is TGTGCCAGCAGTTTTGGGGGGCGGGAGACCCAGTACTTC. V and J are TRBV28 and TRBJ2-5; D possibly matches TRBD1 or TRBD2 (6 bases each). CDR3 size: 13 residues. CDR1 MDHEN and CDR2 SYDVKM come from the germline V gene. Trimming took 3 bases from V and 5 from J, leaving 10 bases between them. Full variable domain (remainder filled in from reference TRBV28 and TRBJ2-5): DVKVTQSSRYLVKRTGEKVFLECVQDMDHENMFWYRQDPGLGLRLIYFSYDVKMKEKGDIPEGYSVSREKKERFSLILESASTNQTSMYLCASSFGGRETQYFGPGTRLLVL.